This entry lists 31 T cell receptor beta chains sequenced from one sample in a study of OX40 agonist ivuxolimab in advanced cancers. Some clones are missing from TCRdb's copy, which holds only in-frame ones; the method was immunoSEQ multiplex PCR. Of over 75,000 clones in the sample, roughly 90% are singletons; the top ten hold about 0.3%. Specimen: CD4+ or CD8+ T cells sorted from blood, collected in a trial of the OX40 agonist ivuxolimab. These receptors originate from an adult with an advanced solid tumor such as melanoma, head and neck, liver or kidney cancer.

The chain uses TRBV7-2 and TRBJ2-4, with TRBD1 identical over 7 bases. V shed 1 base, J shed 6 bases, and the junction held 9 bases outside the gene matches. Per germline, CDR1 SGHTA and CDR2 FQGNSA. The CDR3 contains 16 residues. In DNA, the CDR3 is TGTGCCAGCAGCTTAGTGGGTGGGACAGCCGGAAACATTCAGTACTTC. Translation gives CASSLVGGTAGNIQYF.

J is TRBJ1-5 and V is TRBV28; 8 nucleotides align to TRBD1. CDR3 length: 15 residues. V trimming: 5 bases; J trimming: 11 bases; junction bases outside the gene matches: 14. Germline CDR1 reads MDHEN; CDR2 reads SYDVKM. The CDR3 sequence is CASSDSGTGHRAQHF. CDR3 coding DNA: TGTGCCAGCAGTGACTCCGGGACAGGTCACAGAGCCCAGCATTTT.

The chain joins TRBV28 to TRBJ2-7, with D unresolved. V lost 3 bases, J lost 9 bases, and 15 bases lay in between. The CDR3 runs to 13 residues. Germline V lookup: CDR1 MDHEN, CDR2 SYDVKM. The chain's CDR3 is CASSFNIPEVQYF. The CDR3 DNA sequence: TGTGCCAGCAGTTTTAACATCCCTGAGGTGCAGTACTTC.

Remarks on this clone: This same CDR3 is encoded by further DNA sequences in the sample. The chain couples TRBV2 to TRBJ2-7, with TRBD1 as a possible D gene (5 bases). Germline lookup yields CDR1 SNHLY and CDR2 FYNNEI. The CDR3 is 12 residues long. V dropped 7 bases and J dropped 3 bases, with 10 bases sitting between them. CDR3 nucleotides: TGTGCCAGCATAGGACACCTCTACGAGCAGTACTTC. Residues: CASIGHLYEQYF.

CDR3 DNA: TGTGCCAGCAGCTTAGCGGCTTCACCCTCCTACGAGCAGTACTTC. Translated: CASSLAASPSYEQYF. The rearrangement joins TRBV7-2 to TRBJ2-7; D call uncertain. Germline V lookup: CDR1 SGHTA, CDR2 FQGNSA. The CDR3 is 15 amino acids. Trimming removed 0 bases from V and 0 bases from J, with 9 bases in between.

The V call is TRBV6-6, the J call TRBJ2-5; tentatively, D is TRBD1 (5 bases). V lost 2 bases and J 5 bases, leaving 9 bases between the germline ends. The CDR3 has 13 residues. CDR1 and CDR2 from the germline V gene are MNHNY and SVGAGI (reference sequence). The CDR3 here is CASSYEGVETQYF. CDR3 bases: TGTGCCAGCAGTTACGAAGGGGTGGAGACCCAGTACTTC.

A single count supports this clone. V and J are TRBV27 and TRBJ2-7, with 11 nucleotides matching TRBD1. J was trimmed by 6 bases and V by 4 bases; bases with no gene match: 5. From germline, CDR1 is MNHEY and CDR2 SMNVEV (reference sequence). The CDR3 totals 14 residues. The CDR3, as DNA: TGTGCCAGCAGTTCACCGGGACAGGGGGGCGAGCAGTACTTC. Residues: CASSSPGQGGEQYF.

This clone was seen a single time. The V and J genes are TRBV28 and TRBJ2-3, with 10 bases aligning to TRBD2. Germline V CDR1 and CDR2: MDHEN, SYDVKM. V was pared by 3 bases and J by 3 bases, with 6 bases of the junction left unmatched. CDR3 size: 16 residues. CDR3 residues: CASSFASGRGTDTQYF. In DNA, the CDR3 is TGTGCCAGCAGTTTCGCTAGCGGGAGAGGTACAGATACGCAGTATTTT.

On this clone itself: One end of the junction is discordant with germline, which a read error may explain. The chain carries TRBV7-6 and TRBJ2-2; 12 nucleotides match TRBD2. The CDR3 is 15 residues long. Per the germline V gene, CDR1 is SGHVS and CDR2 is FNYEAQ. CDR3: CASSRTSGNAGELFF. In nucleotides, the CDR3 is TGTGCCAGCAGTCGGACTAGCGGGAACGCCGGGGAGCTGTTTTTT.

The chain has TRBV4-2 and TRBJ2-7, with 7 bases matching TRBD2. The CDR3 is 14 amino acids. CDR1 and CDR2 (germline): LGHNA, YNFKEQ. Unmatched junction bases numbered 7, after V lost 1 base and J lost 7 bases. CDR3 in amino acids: CASSQGFREGEQYF. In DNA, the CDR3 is TGTGCCAGCAGCCAAGGTTTCAGGGAGGGGGAGCAGTACTTC.

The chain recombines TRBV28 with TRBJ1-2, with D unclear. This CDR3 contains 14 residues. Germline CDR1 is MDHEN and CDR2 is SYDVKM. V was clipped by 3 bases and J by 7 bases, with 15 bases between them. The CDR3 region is CASSLTWPLRGYTF. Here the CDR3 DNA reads TGTGCCAGCAGTTTGACGTGGCCATTGCGTGGCTACACCTTC.

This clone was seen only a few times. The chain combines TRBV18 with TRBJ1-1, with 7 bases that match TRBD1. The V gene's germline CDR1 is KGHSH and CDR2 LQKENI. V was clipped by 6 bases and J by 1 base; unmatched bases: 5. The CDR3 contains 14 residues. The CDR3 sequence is CASSPNRGNTEAFF. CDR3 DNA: TGTGCCAGCTCCCCTAACAGGGGGAACACTGAAGCTTTCTTT.

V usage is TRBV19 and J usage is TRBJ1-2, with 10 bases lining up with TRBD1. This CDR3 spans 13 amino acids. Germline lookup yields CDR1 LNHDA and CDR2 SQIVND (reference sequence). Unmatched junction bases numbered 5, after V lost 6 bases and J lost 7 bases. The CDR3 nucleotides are TGTGCCAGTAGACCGGGACAGGGGTTTGGCTACACCTTC. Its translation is CASRPGQGFGYTF. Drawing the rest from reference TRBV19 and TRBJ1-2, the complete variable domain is DGGITQSPKYLFRKEGQNVTLSCEQNLNHDAMYWYRQDPGQGLRLIYYSQIVNDFQKGDIAEGYSVSREKKESFPLTVTSAQKNPTAFYLCASRPGQGFGYTFGSGTRLTVV.

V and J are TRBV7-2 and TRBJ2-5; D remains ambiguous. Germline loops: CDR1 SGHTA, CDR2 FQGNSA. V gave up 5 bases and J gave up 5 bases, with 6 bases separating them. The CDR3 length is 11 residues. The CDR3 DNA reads TGTGCCAGCAGCCTACAGGAGACCCAGTACTTC. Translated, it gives CASSLQETQYF.

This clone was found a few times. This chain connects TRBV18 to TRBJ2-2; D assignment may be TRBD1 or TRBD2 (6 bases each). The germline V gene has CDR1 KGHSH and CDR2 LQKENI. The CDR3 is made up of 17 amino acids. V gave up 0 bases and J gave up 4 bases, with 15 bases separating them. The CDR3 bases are TGTGCCAGCTCACCACCAGCTCGGGGGCGCTCCACCGGGGAGCTGTTTTTT. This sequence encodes CASSPPARGRSTGELFF.

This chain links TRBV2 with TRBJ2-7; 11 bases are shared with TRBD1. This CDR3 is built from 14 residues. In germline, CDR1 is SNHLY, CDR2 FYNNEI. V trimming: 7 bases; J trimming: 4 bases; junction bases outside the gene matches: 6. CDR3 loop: CASTTGTGGYEQYF. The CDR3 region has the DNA TGTGCCAGCACAACCGGGACAGGGGGGTACGAGCAGTACTTC.

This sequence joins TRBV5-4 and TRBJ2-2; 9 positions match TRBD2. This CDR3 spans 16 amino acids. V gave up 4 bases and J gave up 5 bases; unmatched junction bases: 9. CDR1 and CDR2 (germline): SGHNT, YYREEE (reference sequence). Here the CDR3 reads CASSPGGGRGTGELFF. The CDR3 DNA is TGTGCCAGCAGCCCTGGAGGCGGGAGGGGTACCGGGGAGCTGTTTTTT.

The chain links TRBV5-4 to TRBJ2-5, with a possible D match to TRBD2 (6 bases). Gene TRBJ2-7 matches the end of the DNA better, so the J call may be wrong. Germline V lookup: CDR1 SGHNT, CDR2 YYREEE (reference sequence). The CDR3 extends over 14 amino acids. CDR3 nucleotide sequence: TGTGCCAGCAGCAACGGGACTGCGGCCTACGAGCAGTACTTC. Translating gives CASSNGTAAYEQYF.

The CDR3 DNA follows: TGTGCCAGCAGAGAAAGGGCTCTGCAACGCAATCAGCCCCAGCATTTT. Its protein is CASRERALQRNQPQHF. The rearrangement uses TRBV6-4 and TRBJ1-5; D is unclear. Germline V gene data show CDR1 as MRHNA and CDR2 as SNTAGT. This CDR3 spans 16 amino acids. The V end lost 6 bases, the J end lost 2 bases, and 17 bases lay between the germline ends.

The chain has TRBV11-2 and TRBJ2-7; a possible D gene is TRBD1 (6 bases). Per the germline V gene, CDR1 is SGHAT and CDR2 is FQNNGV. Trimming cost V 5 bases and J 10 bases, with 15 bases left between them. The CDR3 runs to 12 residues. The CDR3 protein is CASSARGAVQYF. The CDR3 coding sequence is TGTGCCAGCAGCGCCAGGGGAGCCGTTCAGTACTTC.

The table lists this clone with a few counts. CDR3 sequence (DNA): TGCGCCAGCAGCTTGGTCGGCTCTGGAAACACCATATATTTT. Translating it yields CASSLVGSGNTIYF. This rearrangement joins TRBV5-1 to TRBJ1-3; the D is unclear. Per germline, CDR1 SGHRS and CDR2 YFSETQ. Trimming took 0 bases from V and 0 from J, leaving 4 bases between them. The CDR3 consists of 14 residues.

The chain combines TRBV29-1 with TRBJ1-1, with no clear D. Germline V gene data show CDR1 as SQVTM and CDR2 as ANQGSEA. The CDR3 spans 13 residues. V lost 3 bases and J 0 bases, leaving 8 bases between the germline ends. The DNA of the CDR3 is TGCAGCGTTGACGGCTACATGAACACTGAAGCTTTCTTT. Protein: CSVDGYMNTEAFF.

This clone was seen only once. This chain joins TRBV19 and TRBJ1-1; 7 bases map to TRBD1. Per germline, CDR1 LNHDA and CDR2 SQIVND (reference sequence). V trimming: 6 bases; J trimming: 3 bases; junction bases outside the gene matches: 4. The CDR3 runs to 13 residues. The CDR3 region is CASRGGADTEAFF. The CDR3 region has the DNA TGTGCCAGTAGAGGGGGCGCCGACACTGAAGCTTTCTTT. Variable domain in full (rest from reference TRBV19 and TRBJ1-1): DGGITQSPKYLFRKEGQNVTLSCEQNLNHDAMYWYRQDPGQGLRLIYYSQIVNDFQKGDIAEGYSVSREKKESFPLTVTSAQKNPTAFYLCASRGGADTEAFFGQGTRLTVV.

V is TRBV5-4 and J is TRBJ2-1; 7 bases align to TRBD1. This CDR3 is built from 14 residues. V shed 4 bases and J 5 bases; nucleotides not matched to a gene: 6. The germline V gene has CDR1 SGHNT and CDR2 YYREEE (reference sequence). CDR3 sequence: CASSMGQLNNEQFF. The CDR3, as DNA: TGTGCCAGCAGCATGGGACAGTTGAACAATGAGCAGTTCTTC.

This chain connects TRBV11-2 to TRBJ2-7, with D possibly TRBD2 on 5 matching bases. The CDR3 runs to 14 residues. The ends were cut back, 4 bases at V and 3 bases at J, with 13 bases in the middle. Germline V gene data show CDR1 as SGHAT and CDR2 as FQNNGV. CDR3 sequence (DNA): TGTGCCAGCAGCTCGGGATTACAGAACTACGAGCAGTACTTC. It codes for CASSSGLQNYEQYF.

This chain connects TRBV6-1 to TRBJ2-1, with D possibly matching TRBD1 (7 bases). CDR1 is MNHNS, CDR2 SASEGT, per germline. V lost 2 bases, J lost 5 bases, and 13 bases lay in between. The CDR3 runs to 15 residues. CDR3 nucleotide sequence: TGTGCCAGCAGTGAACGGAGGGGGCAGAACAATGAGCAGTTCTTC. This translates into CASSERRGQNNEQFF.

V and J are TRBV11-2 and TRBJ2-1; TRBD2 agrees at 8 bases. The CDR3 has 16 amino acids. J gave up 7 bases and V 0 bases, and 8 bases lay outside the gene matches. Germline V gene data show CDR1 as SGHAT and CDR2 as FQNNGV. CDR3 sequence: CASSLDPREGGNEQFF. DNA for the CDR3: TGTGCCAGCAGCTTAGATCCCCGGGAGGGCGGGAATGAGCAGTTCTTC.

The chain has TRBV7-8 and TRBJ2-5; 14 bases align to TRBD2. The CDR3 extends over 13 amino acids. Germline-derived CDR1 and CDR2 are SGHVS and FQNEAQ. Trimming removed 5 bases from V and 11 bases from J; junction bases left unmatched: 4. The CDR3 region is CASSGTSGSGQYF. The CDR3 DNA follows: TGTGCCAGCAGCGGGACTAGCGGGAGCGGGCAGTACTTC.

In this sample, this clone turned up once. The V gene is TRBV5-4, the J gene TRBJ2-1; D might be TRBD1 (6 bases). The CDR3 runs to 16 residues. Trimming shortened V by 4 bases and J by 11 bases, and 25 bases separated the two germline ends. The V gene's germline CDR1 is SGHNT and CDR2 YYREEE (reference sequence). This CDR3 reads CASSQGGDSPSSKQFF. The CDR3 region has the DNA TGTGCCAGCAGCCAAGGGGGAGACAGTCCTTCCAGTAAGCAGTTCTTC.

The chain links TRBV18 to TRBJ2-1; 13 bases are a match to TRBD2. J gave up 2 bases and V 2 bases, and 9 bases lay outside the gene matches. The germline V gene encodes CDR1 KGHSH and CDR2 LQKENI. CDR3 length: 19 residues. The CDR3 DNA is TGTGCCAGCTCACCAAGATTAACTAGCGGGAGGGGGACCTACAATGAGCAGTTCTTC. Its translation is CASSPRLTSGRGTYNEQFF. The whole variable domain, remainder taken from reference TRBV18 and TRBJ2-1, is NAGVMQNPRHLVRRRGQEARLRCSPMKGHSHVYWYRQLPEEGLKFMVYLQKENIIDESGMPKERFSAEFPKEGPSILRIQQVVRGDSAAYFCASSPRLTSGRGTYNEQFFGPGTRLTVL.

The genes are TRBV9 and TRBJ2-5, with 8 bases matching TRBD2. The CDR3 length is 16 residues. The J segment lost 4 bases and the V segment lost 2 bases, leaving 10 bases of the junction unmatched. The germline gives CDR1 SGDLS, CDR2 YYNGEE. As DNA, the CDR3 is TGTGCCAGCAGCGTGGGCATTAGCGGGACAAGAGAGACCCAGTACTTC. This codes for CASSVGISGTRETQYF.